Presented here are 13 T cell receptor beta chains from one specimen sequenced in a study of long-term antiretroviral therapy in people with HIV. Runs used v3.0 of the immunoSEQ assay and were done at survey level. Libraries were prepared by immunoSEQ multiplex PCR; TCRdb keeps only in-frame clonotypes and omits some of them. The sample contains tens of thousands of clones, 80% to 85% of which appear only once. The material was unsorted PBMCs, obtained 2.9 years after starting antiretroviral therapy. The receptors shown here come from a man in his fifties or sixties with HIV.

This clone came up once. The chain couples TRBV6-5 to TRBJ1-1; perhaps TRBD1 as D (5 bases). Germline values: CDR1 MNHEY, CDR2 SVGAGI. This CDR3 contains 14 residues. The V gene lost 4 bases and the J gene lost 7 bases, with 16 bases spanning the gap. The CDR3 DNA sequence: TGTGCCAGCAGTTTCCCGGACGGGACCCATGAAGCTTTCTTT. Its translation is CASSFPDGTHEAFF.

The V gene is TRBV7-9, the J gene TRBJ2-1; 7 positions agree with TRBD2. J gave up 3 bases and V 2 bases, and 7 bases lay outside the gene matches. Germline V gives CDR1 SEHNR, CDR2 FQNEAQ (reference sequence). The CDR3 totals 16 residues. The DNA for the CDR3 is TGTGCCAGCAGCTTAAAGCGGGGAGGGCTCTACAATGAGCAGTTCTTC. This gives the protein CASSLKRGGLYNEQFF.

V gene TRBV7-2 combines with J gene TRBJ2-7; D is unresolved. The V end was cut by 1 base, the J end by 0 bases, with 4 bases between. From germline, CDR1 is SGHTA and CDR2 FQGNSA. The CDR3 sequence is 13 residues long. This CDR3 is CASSLGFSYEQYF. In DNA, the CDR3 is TGTGCCAGCAGCTTAGGCTTCTCCTACGAGCAGTACTTC.

V gene TRBV5-1 combines with J gene TRBJ2-6, with D uncertain. V lost 0 bases to trimming and J lost 0 bases, with 1 base between them. Germline loops: CDR1 SGHRS, CDR2 YFSETQ. The CDR3 sequence is 14 residues long. CDR3 residues: CASSLDSGANVLTF. The DNA of the CDR3 is TGCGCCAGCAGCTTGGACTCTGGGGCCAACGTCCTGACTTTC.

This rearrangement joins TRBV19 to TRBJ2-7, with 8 bases lining up with TRBD1. The V gene's germline CDR1 is LNHDA and CDR2 SQIVND (reference sequence). The CDR3 runs 16 residues. V shed 3 bases, J shed 3 bases, and the junction held 10 bases outside the gene matches. Here the CDR3 DNA reads TGTGCCAGTAGTATGTCCACAGGGGGAGGTGGCTACGAGCAGTACTTC. This translates into CASSMSTGGGGYEQYF.

The rearrangement links TRBV2 to TRBJ1-2; tentative D call: TRBD1 (5 bases). Germline V gives CDR1 SNHLY, CDR2 FYNNEI. This CDR3 is 16 amino acids long. V lost 1 base, J lost 5 bases, and 17 bases lay in between. CDR3: CASSEGVGAGLYGYTF. The CDR3 DNA is TGTGCCAGCAGTGAAGGTGTAGGGGCAGGGCTGTATGGCTACACCTTC.

The rearrangement links TRBV4-3 to TRBJ2-5, with D perhaps matching TRBD1 (5 bases). CDR3 length: 15 amino acids. Per the germline V gene, CDR1 is LGHNA and CDR2 is YSLEER. Trimming removed 0 bases from V and 5 bases from J, with 13 bases in between. CDR3 DNA: TGCGCCAGCAGCCAAGATATAGGGGTAGTGGAGACCCAGTACTTC. Translation gives CASSQDIGVVETQYF.

The rearrangement links TRBV6-1 to TRBJ1-2; the D gene is possibly TRBD1 (5 bases). Germline V lookup: CDR1 MNHNS, CDR2 SASEGT. The CDR3 totals 16 residues. Trimming removed 4 bases at V and 6 bases at J, with 21 bases between. In nucleotides, the CDR3 is TGTGCCAGCAGTGGAGCTAAGGCAGGGAAGGCCGATGGCTACACCTTC. It yields the protein CASSGAKAGKADGYTF.

The chain joins TRBV5-3 to TRBJ2-7; the D gene is possibly TRBD1 (5 bases). TRBV5-3 is noted as an ORF with a role that remains uncertain. This CDR3 spans 14 amino acids. V was pared by 2 bases and J by 3 bases, with 12 bases between. CDR3 region: CARSLRQGVYEQYF. The CDR3, as DNA: TGTGCCAGAAGCTTAAGGCAGGGCGTCTACGAGCAGTACTTC.

This clone was recorded once. The chain employs TRBV13 and TRBJ2-3; D ambiguous. Trimming removed 0 bases at V and 1 base at J, with 5 bases between. The CDR3 spans 14 residues. From germline, CDR1 is PRHDT and CDR2 FYEKMQ (reference sequence). Here the CDR3 reads CASSLGLRTDTQYF. DNA for the CDR3: TGTGCCAGCAGCTTAGGCCTTCGCACAGATACGCAGTATTTT.

The chain joins TRBV28 to TRBJ1-1, with 7 positions matching TRBD1. From germline, CDR1 is MDHEN and CDR2 SYDVKM. The V segment lost 5 bases and the J segment 4 bases; nucleotides outside the gene matches: 10. There are 15 residues in the CDR3. The CDR3 spells CASSPRQGLGTEAFF. The CDR3 nucleotides are TGTGCCAGCAGTCCCCGACAGGGATTGGGCACTGAAGCTTTCTTT.

In this sample, this clone turned up once. V and J are TRBV7-9 and TRBJ2-4, with TRBD2 matching 14 bases. Germline-derived CDR1 and CDR2 are SEHNR and FQNEAQ (reference sequence). This CDR3 spans 17 amino acids. The junction had 7 bases not matched to a gene; V was cut back by 5 bases and J by 4 bases. In DNA form, the CDR3 reads TGTGCCAGCAGCCCAGAGCGACTAGCGGGGGGGAAAAACATTCAGTACTTC. Amino acid sequence: CASSPERLAGGKNIQYF.

The chain has TRBV5-6 and TRBJ1-5; D might be TRBD1 (5 bases). CDR3 length equals 13 residues. The germline V gene has CDR1 SGHDT and CDR2 YYEEEE. With 4 bases removed from V and 4 bases from J, the gap between germline ends came to 9 bases. CDR3 in amino acids: CASSRGSNQPQHF. In DNA, the CDR3 is TGTGCCAGCAGCCGGGGCTCAAATCAGCCCCAGCATTTT.